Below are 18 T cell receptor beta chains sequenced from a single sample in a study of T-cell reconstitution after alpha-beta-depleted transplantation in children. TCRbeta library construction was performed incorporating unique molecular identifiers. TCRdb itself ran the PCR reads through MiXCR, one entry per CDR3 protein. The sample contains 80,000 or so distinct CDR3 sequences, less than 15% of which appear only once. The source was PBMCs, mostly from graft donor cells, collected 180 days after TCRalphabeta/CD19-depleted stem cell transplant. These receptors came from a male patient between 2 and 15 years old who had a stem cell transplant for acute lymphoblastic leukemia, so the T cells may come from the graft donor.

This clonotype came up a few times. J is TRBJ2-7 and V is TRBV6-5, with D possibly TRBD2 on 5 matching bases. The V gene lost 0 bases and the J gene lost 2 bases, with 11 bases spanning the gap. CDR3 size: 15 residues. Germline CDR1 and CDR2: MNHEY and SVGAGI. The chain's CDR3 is CASSYSGRGTYEQYF. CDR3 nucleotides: TGTGCCAGCAGTTACTCAGGGAGAGGTACCTACGAGCAGTACTTC.

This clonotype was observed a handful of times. CDR3 in amino acids: CASRYRAFGNTIYF. In DNA, the CDR3 is TGTGCCAGCAGATACAGGGCGTTTGGAAACACCATATATTTT. V is TRBV6-5 and J is TRBJ1-3; D is perhaps TRBD1 (6 bases). V dropped 6 bases and J dropped 3 bases, with 12 bases sitting between them. The CDR3 extends over 14 amino acids. Germline CDR1 is MNHEY and CDR2 is SVGAGI.

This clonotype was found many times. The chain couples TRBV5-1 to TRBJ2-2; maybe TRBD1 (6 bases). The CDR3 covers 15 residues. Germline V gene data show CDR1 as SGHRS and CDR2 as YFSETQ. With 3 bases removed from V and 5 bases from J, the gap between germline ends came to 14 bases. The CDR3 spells CASSSTRGWTGELFF. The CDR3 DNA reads TGCGCCAGCAGCTCCACTAGGGGGTGGACCGGGGAGCTGTTTTTT.

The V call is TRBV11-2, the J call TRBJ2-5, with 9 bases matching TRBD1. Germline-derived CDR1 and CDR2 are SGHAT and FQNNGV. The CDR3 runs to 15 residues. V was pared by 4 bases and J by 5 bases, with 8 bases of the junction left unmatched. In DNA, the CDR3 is TGTGCCAGCAGCTCCCTCACAGGGGGCAGGGAGACCCAGTACTTC. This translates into CASSSLTGGRETQYF.

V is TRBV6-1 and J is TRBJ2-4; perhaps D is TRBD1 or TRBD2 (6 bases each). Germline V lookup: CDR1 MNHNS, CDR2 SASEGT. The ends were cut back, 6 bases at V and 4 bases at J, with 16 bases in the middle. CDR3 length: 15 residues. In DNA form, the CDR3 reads TGTGCCAGCAGCCGCCCCGAGGGGGGTAAAAACATTCAGTACTTC. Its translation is CASSRPEGGKNIQYF.

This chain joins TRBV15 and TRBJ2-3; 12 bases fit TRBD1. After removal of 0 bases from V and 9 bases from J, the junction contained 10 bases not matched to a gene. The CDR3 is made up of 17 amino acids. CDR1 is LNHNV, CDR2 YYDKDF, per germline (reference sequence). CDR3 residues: CATSRDPGQGARGTQYF. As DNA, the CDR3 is TGTGCCACCAGCAGAGATCCGGGACAGGGGGCGCGTGGGACGCAGTATTTT.

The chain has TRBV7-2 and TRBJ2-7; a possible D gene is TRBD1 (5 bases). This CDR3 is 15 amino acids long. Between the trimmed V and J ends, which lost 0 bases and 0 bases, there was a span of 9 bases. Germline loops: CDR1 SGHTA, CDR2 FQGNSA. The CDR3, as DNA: TGTGCCAGCAGCTTAGCGAGGACACCCTCCTACGAGCAGTACTTC. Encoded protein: CASSLARTPSYEQYF.

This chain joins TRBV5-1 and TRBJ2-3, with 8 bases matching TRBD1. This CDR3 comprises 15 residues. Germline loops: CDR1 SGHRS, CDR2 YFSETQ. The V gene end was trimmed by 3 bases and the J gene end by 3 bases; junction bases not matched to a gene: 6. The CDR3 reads CASSSGQVETDTQYF. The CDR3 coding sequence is TGCGCCAGCAGCTCGGGACAGGTTGAGACAGATACGCAGTATTTT.

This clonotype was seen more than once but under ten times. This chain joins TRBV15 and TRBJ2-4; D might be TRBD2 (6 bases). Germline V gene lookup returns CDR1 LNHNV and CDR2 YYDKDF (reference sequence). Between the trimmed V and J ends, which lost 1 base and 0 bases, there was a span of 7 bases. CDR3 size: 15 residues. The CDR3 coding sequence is TGTGCCACCAGCAGAGGGGGACTAGCCAAAAACATTCAGTACTTC. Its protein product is CATSRGGLAKNIQYF.

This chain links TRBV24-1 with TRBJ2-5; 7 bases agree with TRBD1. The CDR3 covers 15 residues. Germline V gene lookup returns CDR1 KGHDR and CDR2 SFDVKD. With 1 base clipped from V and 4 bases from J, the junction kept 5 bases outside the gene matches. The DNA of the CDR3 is TGTGCCACCAGTGATTTCCGGACAGGTCCAGAGACCCAGTACTTC. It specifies CATSDFRTGPETQYF.

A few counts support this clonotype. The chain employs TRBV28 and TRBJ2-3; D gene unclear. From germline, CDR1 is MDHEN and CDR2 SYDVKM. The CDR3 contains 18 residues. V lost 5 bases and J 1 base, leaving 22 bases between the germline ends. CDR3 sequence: CASSDLKGRLPGTDTQYF. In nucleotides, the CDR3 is TGTGCCAGCAGTGATTTAAAAGGACGTCTGCCTGGCACAGATACGCAGTATTTT.

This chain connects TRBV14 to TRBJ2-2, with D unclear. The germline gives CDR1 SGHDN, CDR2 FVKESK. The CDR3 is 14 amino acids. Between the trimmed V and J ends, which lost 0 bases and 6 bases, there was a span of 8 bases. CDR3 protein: CASSQETWAGELFF. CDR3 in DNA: TGTGCCAGCAGCCAAGAAACATGGGCCGGGGAGCTGTTTTTT. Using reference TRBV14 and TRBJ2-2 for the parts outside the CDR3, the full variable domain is EAGVTQFPSHSVIEKGQTVTLRCDPISGHDNLYWYRRVMGKEIKFLLHFVKESKQDESGMPNNRFLAERTGGTYSTLKVQPAELEDSGVYFCASSQETWAGELFFGEGSRLTVL.

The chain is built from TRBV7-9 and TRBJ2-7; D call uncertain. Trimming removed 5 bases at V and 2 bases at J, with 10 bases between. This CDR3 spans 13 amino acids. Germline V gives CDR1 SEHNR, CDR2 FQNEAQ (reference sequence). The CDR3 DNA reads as TGTGCCAGCAGCCACTACAAGACCTACGAGCAGTACTTC. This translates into CASSHYKTYEQYF.

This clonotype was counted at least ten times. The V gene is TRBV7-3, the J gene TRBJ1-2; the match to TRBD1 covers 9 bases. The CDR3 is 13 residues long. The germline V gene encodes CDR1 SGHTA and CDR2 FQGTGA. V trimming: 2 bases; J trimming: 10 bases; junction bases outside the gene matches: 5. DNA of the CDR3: TGTGCCAGCAGCTTACCAGGGGACAGGGTCTACACCTTC. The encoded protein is CASSLPGDRVYTF.

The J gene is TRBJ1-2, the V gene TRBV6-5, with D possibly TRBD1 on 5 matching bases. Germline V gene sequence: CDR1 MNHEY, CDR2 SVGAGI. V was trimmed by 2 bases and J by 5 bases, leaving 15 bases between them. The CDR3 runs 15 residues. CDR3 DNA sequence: TGTGCCAGCAGTTACCGGGACCCGGGGACTTATGGCTACACCTTC. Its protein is CASSYRDPGTYGYTF.

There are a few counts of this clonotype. The CDR3 protein is CAISEYGVTGANVLTF. The CDR3 DNA reads as TGTGCCATCAGTGAATACGGGGTCACCGGGGCCAACGTCCTGACTTTC. The chain is built from TRBV10-3 and TRBJ2-6; D is perhaps TRBD2 (5 bases). The CDR3 spans 16 residues. Trimming stripped 3 bases from V and 4 bases from J, with 13 bases between. Germline V gene sequence: CDR1 ENHRY, CDR2 SYGVKD.

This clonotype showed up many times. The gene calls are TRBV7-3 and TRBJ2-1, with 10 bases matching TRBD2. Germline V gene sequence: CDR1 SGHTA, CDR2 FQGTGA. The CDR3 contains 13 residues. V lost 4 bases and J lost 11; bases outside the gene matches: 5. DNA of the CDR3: TGTGCCAGCAGCTCAAGACTAGCGGGCAAGCAGTTCTTC. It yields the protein CASSSRLAGKQFF.

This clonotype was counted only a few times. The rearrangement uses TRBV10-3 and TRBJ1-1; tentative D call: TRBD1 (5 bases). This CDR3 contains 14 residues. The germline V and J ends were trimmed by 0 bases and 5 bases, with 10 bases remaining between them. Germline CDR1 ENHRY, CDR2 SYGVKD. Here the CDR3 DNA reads TGTGCCATCAGTGAGTCAGGGGAAGAGACTGAAGCTTTCTTT. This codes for CAISESGEETEAFF.